These 19 T cell receptor beta chains were all obtained from the same sample, sequenced in a study of blood T cell repertoires in COVID-19. The protocol was immunoSEQ multiplex PCR, while the TCRdb copy is restricted to in-frame clones and leaves out a portion. Of 150,000 to 200,000 clones listed, 60% to 85% are singletons. Material for sequencing was peripheral blood. Receptors were obtained from a man in his 70s with acute or convalescent COVID-19.

The chain is built from TRBV11-3 and TRBJ2-1; possibly TRBD1 for D (5 bases). The CDR3 runs to 12 residues. Germline V gives CDR1 SGHNT, CDR2 YENEEA. Trimming took off 1 base at V and 13 bases at J, with 11 bases between the two ends. DNA for the CDR3: TGTGCCAGCAGCTTAGGGACATACAACCAGTTCTTC. It yields the protein CASSLGTYNQFF. Looking up the rest from reference TRBV11-3 and TRBJ2-1 gives the full variable domain: EAGVVQSPRYKIIEKKQPVAFWCNPISGHNTLYWYLQNLGQGPELLIRYENEEAVDDSQLPKDRFSAERLKGVDSTLKIQPAELGDSAVYLCASSLGTYNQFFGPGTRLTVL.

This clone was seen only a few times. The rearrangement uses TRBV4-2 and TRBJ2-2; tentative D call: TRBD2 (6 bases). V dropped 1 base and J dropped 7 bases, with 16 bases sitting between them. This CDR3 has 16 amino acids. Germline values: CDR1 LGHNA, CDR2 YNFKEQ. The CDR3 sequence: CASSQGLAAPRGELFF. CDR3 nucleotides: TGTGCCAGCAGCCAAGGGTTAGCGGCCCCACGCGGGGAGCTGTTTTTT.

The chain is built from TRBV18 and TRBJ1-6, with D possibly TRBD1 on 5 matching bases. Germline loops: CDR1 KGHSH, CDR2 LQKENI. Trimming stripped 4 bases from V and 3 bases from J, with 13 bases between. This CDR3 spans 16 amino acids. The CDR3 DNA sequence: TGTGCCAGCTCACTGACAGCCTCTTACTATAATTCACCCCTCCACTTT. Its translation: CASSLTASYYNSPLHF. The full variable domain, rest sourced from reference TRBV18 and TRBJ1-6, is NAGVMQNPRHLVRRRGQEARLRCSPMKGHSHVYWYRQLPEEGLKFMVYLQKENIIDESGMPKERFSAEFPKEGPSILRIQQVVRGDSAAYFCASSLTASYYNSPLHFGNGTRLTVT.

The CDR3 DNA sequence: TGCGCCAGCCAGAGACTAGCGGGACAAGAGACCCAGTACTTC. Its translation: CASQRLAGQETQYF. This chain joins TRBV10-1 and TRBJ2-5; 11 nucleotides line up with TRBD2. CDR1 WNHNN and CDR2 SYGVQD come from the germline V gene (reference sequence). Trimming cost V 8 bases and J 2 bases; bases outside gene matches: 4. The CDR3 sequence is 14 residues long.

The chain is built from TRBV28 and TRBJ2-3; D perhaps matches TRBD1 (6 bases). The germline V gene encodes CDR1 MDHEN and CDR2 SYDVKM. V was shortened by 7 bases and J by 0 bases, with 23 bases between the two germline ends. This CDR3 comprises 18 residues. The CDR3 sequence is CASTSLGGPGDSTDTQYF. For the CDR3, the DNA is TGTGCCAGCACCTCACTCGGCGGGCCAGGGGATAGCACAGATACGCAGTATTTT.

This clone was seen only a few times. Other DNA sequences in this sample translate to the same CDR3. The rearrangement joins TRBV5-5 to TRBJ1-1, with D possibly matching TRBD1 (5 bases). The V and J ends lost 1 base and 1 base respectively, with 5 bases between them. Germline CDR1 SGHKS, CDR2 YYEKEE (reference sequence). The CDR3 totals 13 residues. CDR3 loop: CASSLTGNTEAFF. As DNA, the CDR3 is TGTGCCAGCAGCTTGACAGGGAACACTGAAGCTTTCTTT.

V is TRBV12-3 or TRBV12-4 and J is TRBJ2-5; a possible D gene is TRBD1 (5 bases). The CDR3 is 13 residues long. V was pared by 6 bases and J by 5 bases, with 13 bases between. For the CDR3, the DNA is TGTGCCAGCAGATCGCAGGGTGGGGAGACCCAGTACTTC. Translation gives CASRSQGGETQYF.

The J gene is TRBJ1-5, the V gene TRBV18; the match to TRBD1 covers 9 bases. Germline-derived CDR1 and CDR2 are KGHSH and LQKENI. With 3 bases clipped from V and 1 base from J, the junction kept 1 base outside the gene matches. CDR3 size: 15 residues. DNA for the CDR3: TGTGCCAGCTCACCTGACAGGGGGAGCAATCAGCCCCAGCATTTT. This translates into CASSPDRGSNQPQHF.

On this clone: The germline gene is not matched at one end of the junction; a read error may be the cause. In DNA, the CDR3 is TGTGCCAGCTATCAAAGTCCTAGAGAAAAGGTGAACTTC. This translates into CASYQSPREKVNF. The chain combines TRBV2 with TRBJ2-7; D not resolved. Germline lookup yields CDR1 SNHLY and CDR2 FYNNEI. The CDR3 spans 13 residues.

This chain connects TRBV15 to TRBJ2-1; maybe TRBD1 (6 bases). Trimming cost V 0 bases and J 9 bases, with 18 bases left between them. This CDR3 contains 16 residues. Germline V gives CDR1 LNHNV, CDR2 YYDKDF (reference sequence). In DNA form, the CDR3 reads TGTGCCACCAGCAGAGACACAGGGCACTCCAAGGGTGAGCAGTTCTTC. Translated: CATSRDTGHSKGEQFF.

The chain links TRBV4-1 to TRBJ2-3; D perhaps matches TRBD2 (5 bases). Trimming shortened V by 4 bases and J by 0 bases, and 20 bases separated the two germline ends. Germline CDR1 MGHRA, CDR2 YSYEKL. This CDR3 is built from 18 residues. DNA for the CDR3: TGCGCCAGCAGCCCTTGGCCCCCGCGGGTTACTAGCACAGATACGCAGTATTTT. Translation: CASSPWPPRVTSTDTQYF.

This chain connects TRBV11-3 to TRBJ2-5; possible D gene TRBD2, 6 bases. Per the germline V gene, CDR1 is SGHNT and CDR2 is YENEEA. V gave up 5 bases and J gave up 1 base, with 8 bases separating them. The CDR3 consists of 13 residues. The CDR3 DNA reads TGTGCCAGCAGCCGGGACTCCCAAGAGACCCAGTACTTC. The encoded protein is CASSRDSQETQYF.

J is TRBJ1-1 and V is TRBV19; 9 nucleotides line up with TRBD1. This CDR3 has 14 amino acids. Per germline, CDR1 LNHDA and CDR2 SQIVND (reference sequence). With V trimmed by 4 bases and J by 5 bases, 5 bases remained unmatched. The CDR3: CASSRQGGFTEAFF. The CDR3, as DNA: TGTGCCAGTAGTAGACAGGGGGGATTTACTGAAGCTTTCTTT.

The chain is built from TRBV6-6 and TRBJ1-5; a weak D match, TRBD1 (5 bases). Germline CDR1 and CDR2: MNHNY and SVGAGI (reference sequence). The CDR3 sequence is 17 residues long. The V end lost 5 bases, the J end lost 2 bases, and 19 bases lay between the germline ends. CDR3 DNA sequence: TGTGCCAGCAGTCCGGGGGAGGGGCCTTTTGGCAATCAGCCCCAGCATTTT. Amino acids: CASSPGEGPFGNQPQHF.

About this clone: In the same sample, other DNA sequences code for this CDR3. The chain joins TRBV6-5 to TRBJ2-5, with 12 bases identical to TRBD2. This CDR3 has 14 residues. With 5 bases clipped from V and 4 bases from J, the junction kept 2 bases outside the gene matches. Germline V gene lookup returns CDR1 MNHEY and CDR2 SVGAGI. This CDR3 is CASSLAGGRETQYF. CDR3 sequence (DNA): TGTGCCAGCAGTCTAGCGGGGGGGCGAGAGACCCAGTACTTC.

The chain is built from TRBV5-6 and TRBJ2-6, with D unresolved. This CDR3 spans 14 amino acids. The germline V and J ends were trimmed by 2 bases and 2 bases, with 5 bases remaining between them. The germline CDR1 and CDR2 sequences are SGHDT and YYEEEE. In DNA form, the CDR3 reads TGTGCCAGCAGCTTCGGTACTGGGGCCAACGTCCTGACTTTC. It encodes CASSFGTGANVLTF.

The gene calls are TRBV19 and TRBJ2-2; no definite D call. V was shortened by 1 base and J by 5 bases, with 11 bases between the two germline ends. The CDR3 contains 15 residues. Germline loops: CDR1 LNHDA, CDR2 SQIVND (reference sequence). For the CDR3, the DNA is TGTGCCAGTAGTATAGCACCTAGTATGACCGGGGAGCTGTTTTTT. The encoded protein is CASSIAPSMTGELFF.

The rearrangement links TRBV7-2 to TRBJ2-3, with TRBD1 as a possible D gene (5 bases). CDR3 length: 14 residues. Per the germline V gene, CDR1 is SGHTA and CDR2 is FQGNSA. V was shortened by 5 bases and J by 4 bases, with 13 bases between the two germline ends. Here the CDR3 DNA reads TGTGCCAGCAGCAAGGGGCTAAGGGCAGATACGCAGTATTTT. Its protein product is CASSKGLRADTQYF.

The gene calls are TRBV7-2 and TRBJ2-7; D gene uncertain. The CDR3 consists of 14 residues. Germline V gene lookup returns CDR1 SGHTA and CDR2 FQGNSA. V dropped 4 bases and J dropped 0 bases, with 10 bases sitting between them. CDR3 protein: CASSSMASSYEQYF. The CDR3 DNA follows: TGTGCCAGCAGCTCAATGGCTAGCTCCTACGAGCAGTACTTC.